The entry below gives a single TCR beta chain sequence along with its context. The template used for profiling TCR beta VDJ and CDR3 was genomic DNA. One entry per CDR3 protein results from TCRdb running MiXCR on the reads. This table holds 150,000 to 200,000 distinct CDR3 sequences, about 50% found once. Patients selected for sequencing had displayed CD8+CD57+ cell expansion by flow cytometry. This entry is derived from a study of CD8+CD57+ T cells in acquired aplastic anemia. The germline V gene has CDR1 SEHNR and CDR2 FQNEAQ (reference sequence). This CDR3 is 14 amino acids long. Trimming took off 2 bases at V and 6 bases at J, with 12 bases between the two ends.

This clonotype originated in a human donor with aplastic anemia. The sample was sorted CD4+, CD8+, or CD8+CD57+ T cells (not recorded which) from PBMCs. This chain joins TRBV7-9 and TRBJ2-3; D not certain. CDR3 nucleotide sequence: TGTGCCAGCAGCTTAAGAGGAACGGACGATACGCAGTATTTT. The encoded protein is CASSLRGTDDTQYF. The full variable domain, its missing parts supplied by reference TRBV7-9 and TRBJ2-3, is DTGVSQNPRHKITKRGQNVTFRCDPISEHNRLYWYRQTLGQGPEFLTYFQNEAQLEKSRLLSDRFSAERPKGSFSTLEIQRTEQGDSAMYLCASSLRGTDDTQYFGPGTRLTVL.